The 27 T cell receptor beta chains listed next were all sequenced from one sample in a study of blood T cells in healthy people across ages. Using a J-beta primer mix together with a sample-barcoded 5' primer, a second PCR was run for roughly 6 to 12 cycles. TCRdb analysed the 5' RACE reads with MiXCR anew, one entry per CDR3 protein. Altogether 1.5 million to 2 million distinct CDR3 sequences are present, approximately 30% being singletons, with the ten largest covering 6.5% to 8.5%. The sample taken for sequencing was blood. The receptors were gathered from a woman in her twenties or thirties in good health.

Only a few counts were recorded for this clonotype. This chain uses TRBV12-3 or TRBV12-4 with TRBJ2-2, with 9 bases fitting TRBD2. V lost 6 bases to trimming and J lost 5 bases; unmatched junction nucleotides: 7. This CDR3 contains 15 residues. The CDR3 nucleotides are TGTGCCAGCAGCCCTGCGGGAGGGGCTACCGGGGAGCTGTTTTTT. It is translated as CASSPAGGATGELFF.

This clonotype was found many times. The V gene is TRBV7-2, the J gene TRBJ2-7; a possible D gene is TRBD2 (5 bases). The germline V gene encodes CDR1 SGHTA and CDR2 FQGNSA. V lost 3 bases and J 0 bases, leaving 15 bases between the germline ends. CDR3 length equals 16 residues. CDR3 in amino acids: CASSFRAGESSYEQYF. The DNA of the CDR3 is TGTGCCAGCAGCTTTAGGGCGGGTGAGAGCTCCTACGAGCAGTACTTC.

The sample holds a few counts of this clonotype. CDR3: CSARLAADTDTQYF. The CDR3 bases are TGCAGTGCTCGACTAGCGGCAGACACAGATACGCAGTATTTT. The chain couples TRBV20-1 to TRBJ2-3; 9 positions agree with TRBD2. From germline, CDR1 is DFQATT and CDR2 SNEGSKA (reference sequence). This CDR3 is built from 14 residues. J gave up 2 bases and V 5 bases, and 5 bases lay outside the gene matches.

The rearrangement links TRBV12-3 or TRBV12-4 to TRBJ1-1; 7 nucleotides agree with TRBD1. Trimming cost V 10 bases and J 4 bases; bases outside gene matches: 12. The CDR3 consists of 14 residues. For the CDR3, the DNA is TGTGCCACCCAGACTGACAGGGATGGCACTGAAGCTTTCTTT. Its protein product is CATQTDRDGTEAFF.

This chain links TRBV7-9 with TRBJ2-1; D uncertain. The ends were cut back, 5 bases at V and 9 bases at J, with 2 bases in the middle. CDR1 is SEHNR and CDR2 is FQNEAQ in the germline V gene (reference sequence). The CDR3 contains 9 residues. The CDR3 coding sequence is TGTGCCAGCAGCGCTGAGCAGTTCTTC. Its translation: CASSAEQFF.

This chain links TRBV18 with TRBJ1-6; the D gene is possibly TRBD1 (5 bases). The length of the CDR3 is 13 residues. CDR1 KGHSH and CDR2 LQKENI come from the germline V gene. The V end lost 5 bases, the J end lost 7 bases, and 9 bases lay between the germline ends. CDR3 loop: CASSAKGNSPLHF. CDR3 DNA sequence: TGTGCCAGCTCAGCGAAGGGGAATTCACCCCTCCACTTT.

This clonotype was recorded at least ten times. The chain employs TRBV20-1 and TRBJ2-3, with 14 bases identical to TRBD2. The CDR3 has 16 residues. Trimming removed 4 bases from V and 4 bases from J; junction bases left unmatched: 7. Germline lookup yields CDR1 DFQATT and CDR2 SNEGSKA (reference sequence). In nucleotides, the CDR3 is TGCAGTGCTATTACCGGGACTAGCGGGGGCGCAGATACGCAGTATTTT. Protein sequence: CSAITGTSGGADTQYF.

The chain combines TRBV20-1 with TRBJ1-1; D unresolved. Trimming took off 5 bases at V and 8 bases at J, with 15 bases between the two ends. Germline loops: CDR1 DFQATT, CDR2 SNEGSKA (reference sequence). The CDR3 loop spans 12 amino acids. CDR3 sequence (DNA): TGCAGTGCTGGGAGACGGGAGTTGGAAGCTTTCTTT. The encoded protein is CSAGRRELEAFF.

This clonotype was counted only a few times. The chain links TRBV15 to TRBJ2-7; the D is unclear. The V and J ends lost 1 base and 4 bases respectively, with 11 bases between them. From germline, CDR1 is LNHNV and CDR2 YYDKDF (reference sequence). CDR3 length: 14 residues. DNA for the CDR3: TGTGCCACCAGCAGAGTCTCCACGCAATACGAGCAGTACTTC. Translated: CATSRVSTQYEQYF. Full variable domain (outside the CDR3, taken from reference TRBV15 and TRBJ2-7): DAMVIQNPRYQVTQFGKPVTLSCSQTLNHNVMYWYQQKSSQAPKLLFHYYDKDFNNEADTPDNFQSRRPNTSFCFLDIRSPGLGDTAMYLCATSRVSTQYEQYFGPGTRLTVT.

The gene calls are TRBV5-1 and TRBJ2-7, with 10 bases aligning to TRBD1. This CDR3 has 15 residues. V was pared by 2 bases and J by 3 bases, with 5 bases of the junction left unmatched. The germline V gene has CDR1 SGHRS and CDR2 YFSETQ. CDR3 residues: CASSFGTGDYYEQYF. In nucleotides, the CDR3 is TGCGCCAGCAGCTTCGGGACAGGGGACTACTACGAGCAGTACTTC.

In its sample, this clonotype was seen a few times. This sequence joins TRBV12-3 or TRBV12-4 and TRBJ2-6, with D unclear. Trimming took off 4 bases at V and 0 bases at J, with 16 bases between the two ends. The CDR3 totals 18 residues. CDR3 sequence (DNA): TGTGCCAGCAGTTCCCCACCGGGCTCCTCCTCTGGGGCCAACGTCCTGACTTTC. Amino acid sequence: CASSSPPGSSSGANVLTF.

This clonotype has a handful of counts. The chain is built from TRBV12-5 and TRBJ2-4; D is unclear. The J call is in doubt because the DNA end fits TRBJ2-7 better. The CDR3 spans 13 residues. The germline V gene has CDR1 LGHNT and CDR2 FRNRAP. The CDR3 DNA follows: TGTGCTAGTGGCCGACTCCGAACCTACGAGCAGTACTTC. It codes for CASGRLRTYEQYF.

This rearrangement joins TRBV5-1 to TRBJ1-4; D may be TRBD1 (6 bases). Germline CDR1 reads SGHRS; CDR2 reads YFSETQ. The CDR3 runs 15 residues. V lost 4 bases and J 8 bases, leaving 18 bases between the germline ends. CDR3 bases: TGCGCCAGCAGCCCGGGGGCCGAAGGTCCAGAAAAACTGTTTTTT. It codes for CASSPGAEGPEKLFF. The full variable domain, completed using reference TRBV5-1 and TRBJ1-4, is KAGVTQTPRYLIKTRGQQVTLSCSPISGHRSVSWYQQTPGQGLQFLFEYFSETQRNKGNFPGRFSGRQFSNSRSEMNVSTLELGDSALYLCASSPGAEGPEKLFFGSGTQLSVL.

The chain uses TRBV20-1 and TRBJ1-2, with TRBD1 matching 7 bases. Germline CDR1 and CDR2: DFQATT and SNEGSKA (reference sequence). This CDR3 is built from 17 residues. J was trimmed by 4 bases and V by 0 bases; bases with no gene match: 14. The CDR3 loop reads CSARDKRRDSISYGYTF. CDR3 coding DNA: TGCAGTGCTAGAGATAAGCGTCGGGACAGCATTTCCTATGGCTACACCTTC.

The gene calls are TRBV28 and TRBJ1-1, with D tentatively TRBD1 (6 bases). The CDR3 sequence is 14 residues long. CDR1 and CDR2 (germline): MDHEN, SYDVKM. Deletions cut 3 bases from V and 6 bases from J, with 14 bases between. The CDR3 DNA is TGTGCCAGCAGTTTGTTTCTAGGGGGAGCTGAAGCTTTCTTT. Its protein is CASSLFLGGAEAFF.

CDR3 nucleotide sequence: TGCAGTGCTAGAGATCGTGGACGGTCGTGGGTGGCCGACAATGAGCAGTTCTTC. It yields the protein CSARDRGRSWVADNEQFF. This chain links TRBV20-1 with TRBJ2-1; the D is unclear. CDR3 length: 18 residues. CDR1 and CDR2 (germline): DFQATT, SNEGSKA (reference sequence). V was trimmed by 0 bases and J by 5 bases, leaving 23 bases between them.

The CDR3, as DNA: TGTGCCAGCGGGACTAGCGGGAGTCCCTACGAGCAGTACTTC. Residues: CASGTSGSPYEQYF. The rearrangement links TRBV30 to TRBJ2-7; 14 nucleotides line up with TRBD2. V was clipped by 8 bases and J by 2 bases; unmatched bases: 5. The CDR3 sequence is 14 residues long. Germline V gene lookup returns CDR1 GTSNPN and CDR2 SVGIG (reference sequence).

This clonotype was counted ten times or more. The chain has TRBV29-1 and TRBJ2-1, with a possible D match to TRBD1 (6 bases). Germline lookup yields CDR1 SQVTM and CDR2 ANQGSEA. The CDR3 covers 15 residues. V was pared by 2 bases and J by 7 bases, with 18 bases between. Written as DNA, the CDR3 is TGCAGCGTTGAATTCGGGACCCTCAGGGGAAATGAGCAGTTCTTC. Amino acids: CSVEFGTLRGNEQFF.

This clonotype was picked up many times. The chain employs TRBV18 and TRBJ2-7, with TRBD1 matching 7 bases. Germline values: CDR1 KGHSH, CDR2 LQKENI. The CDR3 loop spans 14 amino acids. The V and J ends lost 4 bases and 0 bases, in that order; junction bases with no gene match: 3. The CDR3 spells CASSQGGGSYEQYF. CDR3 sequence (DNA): TGTGCCAGCTCACAAGGGGGCGGCTCCTACGAGCAGTACTTC.

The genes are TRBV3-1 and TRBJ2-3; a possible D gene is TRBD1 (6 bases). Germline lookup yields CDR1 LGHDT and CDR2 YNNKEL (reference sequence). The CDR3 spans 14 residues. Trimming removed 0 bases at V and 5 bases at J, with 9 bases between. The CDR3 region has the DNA TGTGCCAGCAGCCAAGAGGGGGCGGGAGATACGCAGTATTTT. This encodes CASSQEGAGDTQYF.

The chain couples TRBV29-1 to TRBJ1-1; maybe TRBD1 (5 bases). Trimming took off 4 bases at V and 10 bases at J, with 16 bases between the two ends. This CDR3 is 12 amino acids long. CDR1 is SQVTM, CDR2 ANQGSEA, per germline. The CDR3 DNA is TGCAGCGTTGTGGAGGGGCGTTGGGGAGCTTTCTTT. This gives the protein CSVVEGRWGAFF.

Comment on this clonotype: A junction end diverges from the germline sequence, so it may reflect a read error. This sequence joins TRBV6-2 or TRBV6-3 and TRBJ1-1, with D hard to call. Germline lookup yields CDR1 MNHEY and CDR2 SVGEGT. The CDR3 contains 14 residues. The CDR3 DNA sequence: TGTGCCAGCAGATCCAGGACGGAGAACATTGAAGCTTTCTTT. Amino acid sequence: CASRSRTENIEAFF.

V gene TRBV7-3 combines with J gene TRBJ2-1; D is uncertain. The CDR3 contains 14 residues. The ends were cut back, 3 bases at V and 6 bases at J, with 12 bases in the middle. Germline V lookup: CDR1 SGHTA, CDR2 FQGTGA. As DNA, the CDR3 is TGTGCCAGCAGCTTTGAAGCTTCAGGCAATGAGCAGTTCTTC. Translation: CASSFEASGNEQFF.

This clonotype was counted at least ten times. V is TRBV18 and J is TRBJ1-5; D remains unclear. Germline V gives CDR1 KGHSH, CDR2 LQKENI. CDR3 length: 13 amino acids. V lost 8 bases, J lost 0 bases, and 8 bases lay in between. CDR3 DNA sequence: TGTGCCAGCAGTCCAACTAGCAATCAGCCCCAGCATTTT. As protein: CASSPTSNQPQHF.

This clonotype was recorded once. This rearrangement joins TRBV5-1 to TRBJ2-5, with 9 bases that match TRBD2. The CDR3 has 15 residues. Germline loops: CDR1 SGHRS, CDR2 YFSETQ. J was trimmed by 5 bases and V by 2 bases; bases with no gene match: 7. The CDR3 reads CASSFQGLAVETQYF. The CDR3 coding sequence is TGCGCCAGCAGCTTTCAGGGACTAGCAGTGGAGACCCAGTACTTC.

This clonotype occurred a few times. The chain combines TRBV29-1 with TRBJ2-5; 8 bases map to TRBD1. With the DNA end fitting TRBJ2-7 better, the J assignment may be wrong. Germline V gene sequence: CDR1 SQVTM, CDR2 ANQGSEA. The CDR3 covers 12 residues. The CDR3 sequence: CSVSTGVGEQYF. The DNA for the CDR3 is TGCAGCGTTTCGACAGGGGTGGGCGAGCAGTACTTC.

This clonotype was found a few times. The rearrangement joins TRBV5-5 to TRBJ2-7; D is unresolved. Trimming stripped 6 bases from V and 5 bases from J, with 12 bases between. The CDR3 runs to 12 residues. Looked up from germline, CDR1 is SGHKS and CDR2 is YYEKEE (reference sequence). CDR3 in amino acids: CASILTKDEQYF. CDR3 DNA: TGTGCCAGCATCTTAACTAAGGACGAGCAGTACTTC.